This TCR beta chain was obtained from a study of CD4+ T cells in melanoma. The study, taken as a whole, reports: Neoantigen-specific CD4+ T cells in melanoma reportedly had diverse differentiation states. CD8+ T cell, macrophage and B cell function reportedly correlated with neoantigen-specific CD4+ T cells.

As to this clone: Its antigen is still unknown.

The germline V gene encodes CDR1 SGHVS and CDR2 FNYEAQ. The length of the CDR3 is 15 residues. Trimming removed 5 bases from V and 6 bases from J; junction bases left unmatched: 8. The method was immunoSEQ multiplex PCR; TCRdb's version includes in-frame clones alone and lacks a portion of them. This sample's clone table lists under 70 clones. J is TRBJ1-4 and V is TRBV7-6; 8 bases agree with TRBD1. This TCR derives from a human donor with melanoma. Sequencing was carried out using cells from a culture (not recorded whether cultured in vitro). Here the CDR3 DNA reads TGTGCCAGCAGCGTGGGACAGGTACGGCATGAAAAACTGTTTTTT. Translating it yields CASSVGQVRHEKLFF.